Below are 7 T cell receptor beta chains sequenced from a single sample in a study of blood T cell repertoires in COVID-19. The repertoire was sequenced with immunoSEQ multiplex PCR; TCRdb's copy has only in-frame clones and lacks some. The table includes just over 20,000 clones, about nine tenths detected once. The specimen sequenced was peripheral blood. The receptors derive from a man between 50 and 59 years old with active COVID-19.

J is TRBJ1-5 and V is TRBV5-5, with TRBD1 matching over 7 bases. Losses at the gene ends were 4 bases for V and 0 bases for J; bases not matched to a gene: 4. There are 15 residues in the CDR3. Germline V gene sequence: CDR1 SGHKS, CDR2 YYEKEE (reference sequence). CDR3 sequence (DNA): TGTGCCAGCAGCCTGCAGGGGGTTAGCAATCAGCCCCAGCATTTT. Translating gives CASSLQGVSNQPQHF.

This sequence joins TRBV11-2 and TRBJ2-1; no definite D call. The germline V gene has CDR1 SGHAT and CDR2 FQNNGV. The CDR3 spans 14 residues. The V gene lost 2 bases and the J gene lost 4 bases, with 9 bases spanning the gap. The DNA for the CDR3 is TGTGCCAGCAGCTTAATGGTGGCTTACAATGAGCAGTTCTTC. Translated, it gives CASSLMVAYNEQFF.

The J gene is TRBJ2-3, the V gene TRBV19; 13 bases fit TRBD2. The CDR3 runs to 18 residues. The junction had 10 bases not matched to a gene; V was cut back by 5 bases and J by 2 bases. Germline assignment: CDR1 LNHDA and CDR2 SQIVND (reference sequence). The chain's CDR3 is CASSGGLAGAPHTDTQYF. The CDR3 bases are TGTGCCAGTAGTGGAGGACTAGCGGGGGCCCCCCACACAGATACGCAGTATTTT. Full variable domain (rest looked up from reference TRBV19 and TRBJ2-3): DGGITQSPKYLFRKEGQNVTLSCEQNLNHDAMYWYRQDPGQGLRLIYYSQIVNDFQKGDIAEGYSVSREKKESFPLTVTSAQKNPTAFYLCASSGGLAGAPHTDTQYFGPGTRLTVL.

The genes are TRBV2 and TRBJ2-1; D is possibly TRBD1 (6 bases). Trimming took 5 bases from V and 1 from J, leaving 15 bases between them. The germline V gene encodes CDR1 SNHLY and CDR2 FYNNEI. This CDR3 has 16 amino acids. The CDR3 nucleotides are TGTGCCAGCAGTCCGACCCAGGGGCGATCCTACAATGAGCAGTTCTTC. Its protein product is CASSPTQGRSYNEQFF.

This chain links TRBV4-3 with TRBJ1-4, with D maybe TRBD1 (6 bases). V lost 0 bases and J 8 bases, leaving 13 bases between the germline ends. Germline V gives CDR1 LGHNA, CDR2 YSLEER. This CDR3 region has 15 residues. The CDR3 region is CASSQEGRGGEKLFF. CDR3 nucleotide sequence: TGCGCCAGCAGCCAAGAGGGCAGGGGAGGGGAAAAACTGTTTTTT.

V is TRBV18 and J is TRBJ1-4; D call uncertain. Trimming pared 3 bases from V and 8 bases from J, leaving 10 bases between. The CDR3 loop spans 13 amino acids. The germline V gene encodes CDR1 KGHSH and CDR2 LQKENI. The CDR3 loop reads CASSPGPREKLFF. CDR3 nucleotides: TGTGCCAGCTCACCGGGTCCTAGGGAAAAACTGTTTTTT.

This clone was seen a single time. This rearrangement joins TRBV29-1 to TRBJ2-3, with a weak D call TRBD2 (6 bases). There are 14 residues in the CDR3. Germline CDR1 reads SQVTM; CDR2 reads ANQGSEA. Deletions cut 7 bases from V and 0 bases from J, with 14 bases between. CDR3 bases: TGCAGCGCATTGACCGGGGGAAGCACAGATACGCAGTATTTT. This encodes CSALTGGSTDTQYF.